The T cell receptor beta chain under discussion was sequenced for a study of spatial heterogeneity in lung cancer. Study-wide results and caveats: The study found that expanded intratumoral alpha and beta TCR counts tracked tumor mutation counts.

This clonotype was found many times. Its antigen is currently unknown. Specified time point: sample taken at primary tumor resection. TCRdb re-called the 5' RACE reads through MiXCR, storing one row per CDR3 protein. The data show 20,000 to 30,000 distinct CDR3 sequences, roughly 9% seen once. CDR1 and CDR2 (germline): SGHAT, FQDESV (reference sequence). CDR3 size: 18 residues. Trimming shortened V by 1 base and J by 0 bases, and 13 bases separated the two germline ends. V and J are TRBV11-1 and TRBJ1-6; D remains ambiguous. Here the sequenced sample was lung tumor tissue, taken at surgery. This receptor was identified in a male donor with early-stage non-small cell lung cancer. CDR3 sequence: CASSLEGQLSSYNSPLHF. The CDR3, as DNA: TGTGCCAGCAGCTTAGAAGGCCAGCTGAGCTCCTATAATTCACCCCTCCACTTT.